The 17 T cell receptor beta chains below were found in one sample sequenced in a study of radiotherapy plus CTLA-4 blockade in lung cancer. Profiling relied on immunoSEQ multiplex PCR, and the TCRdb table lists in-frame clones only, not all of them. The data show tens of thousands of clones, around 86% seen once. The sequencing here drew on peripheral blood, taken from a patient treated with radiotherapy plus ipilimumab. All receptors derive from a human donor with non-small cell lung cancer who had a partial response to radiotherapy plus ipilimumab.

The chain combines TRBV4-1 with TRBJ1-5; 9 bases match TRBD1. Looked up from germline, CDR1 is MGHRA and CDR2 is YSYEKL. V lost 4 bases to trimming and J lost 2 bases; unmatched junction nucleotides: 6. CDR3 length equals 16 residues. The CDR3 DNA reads TGCGCCAGCAGCCGGGGACAGGGAGTGGGCAATCAGCCCCAGCATTTT. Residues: CASSRGQGVGNQPQHF.

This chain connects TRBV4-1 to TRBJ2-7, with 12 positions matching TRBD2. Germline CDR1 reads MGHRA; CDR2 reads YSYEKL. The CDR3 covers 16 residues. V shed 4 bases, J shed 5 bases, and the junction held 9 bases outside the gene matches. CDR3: CASSPIKLAGGHEQYF. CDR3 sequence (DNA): TGCGCCAGCAGCCCGATAAAACTAGCGGGAGGCCACGAGCAGTACTTC.

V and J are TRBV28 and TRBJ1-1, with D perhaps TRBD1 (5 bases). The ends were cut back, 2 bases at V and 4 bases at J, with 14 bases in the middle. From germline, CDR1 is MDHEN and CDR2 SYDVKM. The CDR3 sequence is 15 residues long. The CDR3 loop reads CASSLRPGYGTEAFF. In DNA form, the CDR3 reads TGTGCCAGCAGTTTACGCCCAGGGTACGGCACTGAAGCTTTCTTT.

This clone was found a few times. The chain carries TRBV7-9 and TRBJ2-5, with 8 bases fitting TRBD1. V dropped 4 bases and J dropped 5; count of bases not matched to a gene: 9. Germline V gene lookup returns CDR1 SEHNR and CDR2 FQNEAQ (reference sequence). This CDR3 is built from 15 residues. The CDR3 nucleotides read TGTGCCAGCAGCTCCGACCGGACAGGGACGGAGACCCAGTACTTC. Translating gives CASSSDRTGTETQYF.

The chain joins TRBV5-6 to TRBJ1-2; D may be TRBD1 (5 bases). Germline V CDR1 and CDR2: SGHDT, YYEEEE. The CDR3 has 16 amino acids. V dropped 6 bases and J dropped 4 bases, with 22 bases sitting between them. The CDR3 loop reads CASNFGGATATYGYTF. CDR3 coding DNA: TGTGCCAGCAATTTCGGTGGGGCAACCGCTACCTATGGCTACACCTTC.

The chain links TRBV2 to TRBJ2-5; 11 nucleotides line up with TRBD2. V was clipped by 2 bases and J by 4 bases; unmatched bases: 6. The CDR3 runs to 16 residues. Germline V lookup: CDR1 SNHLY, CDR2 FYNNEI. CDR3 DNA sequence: TGTGCCAGCAGTGAACCCTTACTAGCGGGAGTAGAGACCCAGTACTTC. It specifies CASSEPLLAGVETQYF. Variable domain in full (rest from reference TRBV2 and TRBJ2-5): EPEVTQTPSHQVTQMGQEVILRCVPISNHLYFYWYRQILGQKVEFLVSFYNNEISEKSEIFDDQFSVERPDGSNFTLKIRSTKLEDSAMYFCASSEPLLAGVETQYFGPGTRLLVL.

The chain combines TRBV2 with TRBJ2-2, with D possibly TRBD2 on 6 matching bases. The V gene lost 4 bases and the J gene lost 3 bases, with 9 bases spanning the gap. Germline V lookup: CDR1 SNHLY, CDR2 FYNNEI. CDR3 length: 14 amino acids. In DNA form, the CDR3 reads TGTGCCAGCAGTGGAGGGACTTACACCGGGGAGCTGTTTTTT. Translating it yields CASSGGTYTGELFF. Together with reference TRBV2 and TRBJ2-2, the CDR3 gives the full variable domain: EPEVTQTPSHQVTQMGQEVILRCVPISNHLYFYWYRQILGQKVEFLVSFYNNEISEKSEIFDDQFSVERPDGSNFTLKIRSTKLEDSAMYFCASSGGTYTGELFFGEGSRLTVL.

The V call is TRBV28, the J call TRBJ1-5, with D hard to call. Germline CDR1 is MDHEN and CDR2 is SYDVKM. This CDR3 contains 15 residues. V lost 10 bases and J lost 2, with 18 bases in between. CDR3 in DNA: TGTGCCACCCCCGGCATAGGAGGTGGCAATCAGCCCCAGCATTTT. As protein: CATPGIGGGNQPQHF.

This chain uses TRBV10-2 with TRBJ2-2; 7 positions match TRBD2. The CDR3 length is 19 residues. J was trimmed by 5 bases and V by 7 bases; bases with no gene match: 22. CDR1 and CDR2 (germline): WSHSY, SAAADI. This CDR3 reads CASTHSIWGGEKGTGELFF. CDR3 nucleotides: TGCGCCAGCACCCACTCCATTTGGGGAGGGGAAAAGGGGACCGGGGAGCTGTTTTTT.

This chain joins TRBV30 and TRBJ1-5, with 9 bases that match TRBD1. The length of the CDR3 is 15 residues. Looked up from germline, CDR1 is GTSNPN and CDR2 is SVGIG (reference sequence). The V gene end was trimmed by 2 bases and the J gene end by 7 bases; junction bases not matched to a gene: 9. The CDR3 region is CAWSLQQGARQPQHF. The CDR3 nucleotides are TGTGCCTGGAGTCTTCAACAGGGGGCACGGCAGCCCCAGCATTTT. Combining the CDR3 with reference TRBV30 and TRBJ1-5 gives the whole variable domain SQTIHQWPATLVQPVGSPLSLECTVEGTSNPNLYWYRQAAGRGLQLLFYSVGIGQISSEVPQNLSASRPQDRQFILSSKKLLLSDSGFYLCAWSLQQGARQPQHFGDGTRLSIL.

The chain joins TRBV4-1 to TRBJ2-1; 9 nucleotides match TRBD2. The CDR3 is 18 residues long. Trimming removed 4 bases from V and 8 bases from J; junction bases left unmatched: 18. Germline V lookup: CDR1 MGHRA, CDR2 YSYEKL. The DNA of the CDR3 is TGCGCCAGCAGCCCAGGAGGCTTGCGGCGGGAGGGCCCGGATGAGCAGTTCTTC. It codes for CASSPGGLRREGPDEQFF.

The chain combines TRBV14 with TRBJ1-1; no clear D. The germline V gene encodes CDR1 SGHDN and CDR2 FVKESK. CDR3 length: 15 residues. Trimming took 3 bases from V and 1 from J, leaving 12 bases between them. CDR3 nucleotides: TGTGCCAGCAGCCACCCAGGACGGGGGAACACTGAAGCTTTCTTT. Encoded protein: CASSHPGRGNTEAFF.

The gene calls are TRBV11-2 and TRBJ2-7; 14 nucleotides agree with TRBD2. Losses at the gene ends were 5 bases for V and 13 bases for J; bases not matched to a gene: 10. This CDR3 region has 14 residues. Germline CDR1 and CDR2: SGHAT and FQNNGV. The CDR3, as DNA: TGTGCCAGCAGCCCGACTAGCGGGAGGGCCGGTCCATACGTC. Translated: CASSPTSGRAGPYV.

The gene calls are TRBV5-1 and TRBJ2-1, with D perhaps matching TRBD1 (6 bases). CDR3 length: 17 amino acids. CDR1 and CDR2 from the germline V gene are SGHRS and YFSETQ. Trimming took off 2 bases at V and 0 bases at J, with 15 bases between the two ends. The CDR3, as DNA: TGCGCCAGCAGCTTTCGGACCATGGACAGCTCCTACAATGAGCAGTTCTTC. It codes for CASSFRTMDSSYNEQFF. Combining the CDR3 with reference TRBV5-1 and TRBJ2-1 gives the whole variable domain KAGVTQTPRYLIKTRGQQVTLSCSPISGHRSVSWYQQTPGQGLQFLFEYFSETQRNKGNFPGRFSGRQFSNSRSEMNVSTLELGDSALYLCASSFRTMDSSYNEQFFGPGTRLTVL.

CDR3 nucleotides: TGTGCCAGCTCACAAACAGGGGAGGAGCAGTACTTC. Encoded protein: CASSQTGEEQYF. This chain connects TRBV18 to TRBJ2-7; 7 positions match TRBD1. Germline V gene lookup returns CDR1 KGHSH and CDR2 LQKENI. V trimming: 4 bases; J trimming: 7 bases; junction bases outside the gene matches: 4. This CDR3 contains 12 residues.

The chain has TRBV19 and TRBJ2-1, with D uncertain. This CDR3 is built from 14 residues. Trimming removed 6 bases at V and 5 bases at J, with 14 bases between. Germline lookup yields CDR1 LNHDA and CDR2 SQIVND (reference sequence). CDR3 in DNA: TGTGCCAGTAGCCCATCCGGGTATCACAATGAGCAGTTCTTC. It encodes CASSPSGYHNEQFF. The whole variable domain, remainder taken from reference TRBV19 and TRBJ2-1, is DGGITQSPKYLFRKEGQNVTLSCEQNLNHDAMYWYRQDPGQGLRLIYYSQIVNDFQKGDIAEGYSVSREKKESFPLTVTSAQKNPTAFYLCASSPSGYHNEQFFGPGTRLTVL.

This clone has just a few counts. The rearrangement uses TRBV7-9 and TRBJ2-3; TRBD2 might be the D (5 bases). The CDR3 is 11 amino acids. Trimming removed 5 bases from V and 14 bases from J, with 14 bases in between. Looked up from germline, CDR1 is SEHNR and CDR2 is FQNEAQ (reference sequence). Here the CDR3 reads CASSDETILYF. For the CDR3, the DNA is TGTGCCAGCAGCGATGAGACTATCCTGTATTTT.